A single sample is the source of the 31 T cell receptor beta chains below, sequenced in a study of early T cells in non-severe SARS-CoV-2 infection. TCRdb analysed the 5' RACE reads with MiXCR anew, one entry per CDR3 protein. The profile shows about 110,000 distinct CDR3 sequences, over 8.5% of them singletons. Sequenced: whole blood. The source of these receptors is an adult who was a healthcare worker with PCR-confirmed SARS-CoV-2 infection or an uninfected control (not recorded which).

This clonotype was picked up a small number of times. The chain recombines TRBV20-1 with TRBJ2-7; no reliable D call. The CDR3 contains 12 residues. CDR1 is DFQATT and CDR2 is SNEGSKA in the germline V gene (reference sequence). The V end was cut by 2 bases, the J end by 3 bases, with 8 bases between. The CDR3 region has the DNA TGCAGTGCTAGAACTCCACGCTACGAGCAGTACTTC. Its translation is CSARTPRYEQYF.

This clonotype was picked up many times. The V call is TRBV20-1, the J call TRBJ1-5; a weak D match, TRBD1 (5 bases). V was clipped by 6 bases and J by 7 bases, with 22 bases between them. Germline values: CDR1 DFQATT, CDR2 SNEGSKA (reference sequence). The CDR3 length is 15 residues. The CDR3 loop is CSALAGTKEGQPQHF. In nucleotides, the CDR3 is TGCAGTGCCTTAGCCGGGACCAAGGAGGGGCAGCCCCAGCATTTT.

This CDR3 is CSARGRGTGANVLTF. The CDR3 DNA reads TGCAGTGCTAGAGGCAGGGGGACTGGGGCCAACGTCCTGACTTTC. The rearrangement joins TRBV20-1 to TRBJ2-6; 7 nucleotides line up with TRBD1. CDR3 size: 15 residues. Germline CDR1 and CDR2: DFQATT and SNEGSKA (reference sequence). J lost 2 bases, V lost 1 base, and 2 bases had no gene match.

The chain recombines TRBV5-1 with TRBJ1-5; the D gene is possibly TRBD1 (6 bases). The CDR3 extends over 14 amino acids. Germline loops: CDR1 SGHRS, CDR2 YFSETQ. V was shortened by 0 bases and J by 7 bases, with 11 bases between the two germline ends. This CDR3 is CASSLGPGEQPQHF. The CDR3 DNA follows: TGCGCCAGCAGCTTGGGGCCAGGGGAACAGCCCCAGCATTTT.

The table lists this clonotype with many counts. The gene calls are TRBV10-3 and TRBJ2-5; perhaps TRBD1 as D (5 bases). The CDR3 sequence is 12 residues long. CDR1 is ENHRY and CDR2 is SYGVKD in the germline V gene. V was pared by 10 bases and J by 3 bases, with 12 bases between. The CDR3 sequence is CATGHSEETQYF. As DNA, the CDR3 is TGTGCCACCGGACATTCCGAAGAGACCCAGTACTTC.

This clonotype was recorded many times. The chain couples TRBV20-1 to TRBJ2-7; 7 bases align to TRBD2. V was pared by 0 bases and J by 3 bases, with 5 bases of the junction left unmatched. The germline V gene has CDR1 DFQATT and CDR2 SNEGSKA (reference sequence). The CDR3 spans 14 residues. As DNA, the CDR3 is TGCAGTGCTAGAGATTTGGGGGAGGGCTACGAGCAGTACTTC. It yields the protein CSARDLGEGYEQYF.

This clonotype was seen a handful of times. The rearrangement uses TRBV29-1 and TRBJ2-7, with TRBD2 matching 10 bases. Germline lookup yields CDR1 SQVTM and CDR2 ANQGSEA. J was trimmed by 4 bases and V by 6 bases; bases with no gene match: 9. This CDR3 spans 14 amino acids. The DNA for the CDR3 is TGCAGCGTCGCCGCCTCTAGCGGGAGTTACGAGCAGTACTTC. This codes for CSVAASSGSYEQYF.

This clonotype occurred many times. The gene calls are TRBV2 and TRBJ1-1; D is ambiguous. V was clipped by 1 base and J by 5 bases, with 14 bases between them. Germline V gives CDR1 SNHLY, CDR2 FYNNEI. This CDR3 is built from 15 residues. CDR3: CASSEVIFTDTEAFF. The DNA of the CDR3 is TGTGCCAGCAGTGAAGTGATATTCACAGATACTGAAGCTTTCTTT.

The gene calls are TRBV5-6 and TRBJ2-1; 10 bases line up with TRBD2. This CDR3 comprises 16 residues. The ends lost 4 bases at V and 9 bases at J; junction bases unmatched: 13. Germline loops: CDR1 SGHDT, CDR2 YYEEEE. CDR3 amino acids: CASSRWPSGRRGEQFF. CDR3 nucleotide sequence: TGTGCCAGCAGCCGCTGGCCTAGCGGGAGAAGGGGTGAGCAGTTCTTC.

The table lists this clonotype with a few counts. The V call is TRBV28, the J call TRBJ2-5, with unresolved D. The germline CDR1 and CDR2 sequences are MDHEN and SYDVKM. V was pared by 5 bases and J by 3 bases, with 13 bases between. The CDR3 consists of 14 residues. CDR3 DNA: TGTGCCAGCAGTGCCCTTGGCAGGAAAGAGACCCAGTACTTC. It translates to CASSALGRKETQYF. The entire variable domain, with the rest obtained from reference TRBV28 and TRBJ2-5, is as follows: DVKVTQSSRYLVKRTGEKVFLECVQDMDHENMFWYRQDPGLGLRLIYFSYDVKMKEKGDIPEGYSVSREKKERFSLILESASTNQTSMYLCASSALGRKETQYFGPGTRLLVL.

This clonotype has at least ten counts. V gene TRBV6-6 combines with J gene TRBJ2-2; 10 nucleotides align to TRBD2. CDR3 length: 16 residues. CDR1 MNHNY and CDR2 SVGAGI come from the germline V gene (reference sequence). J gave up 4 bases and V 5 bases, and 7 bases lay outside the gene matches. CDR3 amino acids: CASSHRTSGGTGELFF. As DNA, the CDR3 is TGTGCCAGCAGTCATCGGACTAGCGGTGGCACCGGGGAGCTGTTTTTT.

This clonotype appeared many times. The gene calls are TRBV4-2 and TRBJ2-1; D unclear. CDR3 length: 19 amino acids. V shed 1 base and J shed 3 bases, with 22 bases lying between them. CDR1 is LGHNA and CDR2 is YNFKEQ in the germline V gene. This CDR3 reads CASSQGLMGHPNFYNEQFF. In nucleotides, the CDR3 is TGTGCCAGCAGCCAAGGTCTCATGGGCCACCCCAATTTCTACAATGAGCAGTTCTTC.

Ten or more counts support this clonotype. The genes are TRBV28 and TRBJ2-7; weak D call: TRBD2 (5 bases). The V end lost 4 bases, the J end lost 3 bases, and 7 bases lay between the germline ends. The CDR3 totals 12 residues. Germline V gives CDR1 MDHEN, CDR2 SYDVKM. The CDR3 loop is CASSWTGYEQYF. In DNA, the CDR3 is TGTGCCAGCAGTTGGACTGGCTACGAGCAGTACTTC.

This rearrangement joins TRBV4-3 to TRBJ1-5; D uncertain. Trimming took off 1 base at V and 4 bases at J, with 8 bases between the two ends. The V gene's germline CDR1 is LGHNA and CDR2 YSLEER. The CDR3 totals 14 residues. CDR3 in amino acids: CASSQGMVNQPQHF. In DNA form, the CDR3 reads TGCGCCAGCAGCCAAGGTATGGTGAATCAGCCCCAGCATTTT.

The sample holds many counts of this clonotype. The chain employs TRBV7-6 and TRBJ2-5, with 7 bases lining up with TRBD2. Trimming took 1 base from V and 2 from J; bases not matched to a gene: 7. Per germline, CDR1 SGHVS and CDR2 FNYEAQ. The CDR3 has 16 amino acids. The CDR3 sequence: CASSLGGLPRQETQYF. CDR3 sequence (DNA): TGTGCCAGCAGCTTAGGGGGACTACCACGTCAAGAGACCCAGTACTTC.

The genes are TRBV6-5 and TRBJ2-3; 9 nucleotides line up with TRBD1. The CDR3 extends over 15 amino acids. Germline trimming cut 6 bases from V and 0 bases from J; bases unmatched to any gene: 4. Germline V gives CDR1 MNHEY, CDR2 SVGAGI. CDR3 amino acids: CASSYGTGSTDTQYF. CDR3 DNA: TGTGCCAGCAGCTACGGGACAGGGAGCACAGATACGCAGTATTTT.

This clonotype occurred many times. The chain recombines TRBV10-3 with TRBJ1-3; TRBD1 is a possible D gene (5 bases). The V and J ends lost 0 bases and 8 bases respectively, with 14 bases between them. The CDR3 totals 15 residues. The germline gives CDR1 ENHRY, CDR2 SYGVKD. The DNA of the CDR3 is TGTGCCATCAGTGAGTCGATGTCCGTGGGACACACCATATATTTT. It yields the protein CAISESMSVGHTIYF.

This clonotype was recorded at least ten times. J is TRBJ1-5 and V is TRBV10-2; D remains ambiguous. Germline loops: CDR1 WSHSY, CDR2 SAAADI. V dropped 6 bases and J dropped 7 bases, with 13 bases sitting between them. The CDR3 loop spans 13 amino acids. In DNA form, the CDR3 reads TGCGCCAGCAGAGAGCTCACCGGCCAGCCCCAGCATTTT. Amino acid sequence: CASRELTGQPQHF.

This clonotype was counted only a few times. V gene TRBV28 combines with J gene TRBJ2-1; 9 nucleotides align to TRBD2. CDR1 MDHEN and CDR2 SYDVKM come from the germline V gene. V dropped 4 bases and J dropped 2; count of bases not matched to a gene: 9. The CDR3 consists of 17 residues. Here the CDR3 reads CASSSSSGRSTYNEQFF. Written as DNA, the CDR3 is TGTGCCAGCAGTTCGAGTAGCGGGAGAAGCACCTACAATGAGCAGTTCTTC.

This clonotype was seen a few times. The chain recombines TRBV28 with TRBJ2-1, with D maybe TRBD2 (5 bases). The length of the CDR3 is 15 residues. Trimming pared 3 bases from V and 3 bases from J, leaving 12 bases between. Germline V gives CDR1 MDHEN, CDR2 SYDVKM. CDR3 coding DNA: TGTGCCAGCAGTTTTACCACTAGGTTCTACAATGAGCAGTTCTTC. Amino acids: CASSFTTRFYNEQFF. The full variable domain, in which reference TRBV28 and TRBJ2-1 provide the parts outside the CDR3, is DVKVTQSSRYLVKRTGEKVFLECVQDMDHENMFWYRQDPGLGLRLIYFSYDVKMKEKGDIPEGYSVSREKKERFSLILESASTNQTSMYLCASSFTTRFYNEQFFGPGTRLTVL.

This clonotype was detected many times. This chain uses TRBV5-1 with TRBJ1-1; 8 positions agree with TRBD1. The V gene's germline CDR1 is SGHRS and CDR2 YFSETQ. The CDR3 covers 13 residues. The J segment lost 0 bases and the V segment lost 7 bases, leaving 2 bases of the junction unmatched. CDR3 region: CASRDRLNTEAFF. The CDR3 nucleotides read TGCGCCAGCCGGGACAGGCTGAACACTGAAGCTTTCTTT. Using reference TRBV5-1 and TRBJ1-1 for the parts outside the CDR3, the full variable domain is KAGVTQTPRYLIKTRGQQVTLSCSPISGHRSVSWYQQTPGQGLQFLFEYFSETQRNKGNFPGRFSGRQFSNSRSEMNVSTLELGDSALYLCASRDRLNTEAFFGQGTRLTVV.

This clonotype was counted ten times or more. This sequence joins TRBV2 and TRBJ1-5, with D uncertain. V was cut by 7 bases and J by 0 bases, with 13 bases left in between. The CDR3 sequence is 15 residues long. CDR1 is SNHLY, CDR2 FYNNEI, per germline. The CDR3 sequence is CASILDNYSNQPQHF. The CDR3 region has the DNA TGTGCCAGCATTCTTGACAATTATAGCAATCAGCCCCAGCATTTT. Drawing the rest from reference TRBV2 and TRBJ1-5, the complete variable domain is EPEVTQTPSHQVTQMGQEVILRCVPISNHLYFYWYRQILGQKVEFLVSFYNNEISEKSEIFDDQFSVERPDGSNFTLKIRSTKLEDSAMYFCASILDNYSNQPQHFGDGTRLSIL.

This clonotype was seen many times. The chain has TRBV29-1 and TRBJ1-2, with 11 nucleotides matching TRBD1. Germline V gives CDR1 SQVTM, CDR2 ANQGSEA. This CDR3 contains 12 residues. Germline trimming cut 6 bases from V and 7 bases from J; bases unmatched to any gene: 4. The CDR3 is CSVDRGHGGYTF. CDR3 bases: TGCAGCGTGGACAGGGGGCATGGTGGCTACACCTTC. The variable domain in full, completed from reference TRBV29-1 and TRBJ1-2, reads SAVISQKPSRDICQRGTSLTIQCQVDSQVTMMFWYRQQPGQSLTLIATANQGSEATYESGFVIDKFPISRPNLTFSTLTVSNMSPEDSSIYLCSVDRGHGGYTFGSGTRLTVV.

Only a few counts were recorded for this clonotype. The chain joins TRBV6-1 to TRBJ1-1, with D uncertain. V gave up 6 bases and J gave up 6 bases, with 11 bases separating them. CDR1 and CDR2 from the germline V gene are MNHNS and SASEGT. The CDR3 contains 12 residues. For the CDR3, the DNA is TGTGCCAGCAGGAAAACAAAGTCTGAAGCTTTCTTT. Encoded protein: CASRKTKSEAFF.

This clonotype was seen only a few times. The gene calls are TRBV25-1 and TRBJ2-1, with 9 bases that match TRBD1. Germline CDR1 MGHDK, CDR2 SYGVNS. This CDR3 is built from 13 residues. J lost 8 bases, V lost 3 bases, and 2 bases had no gene match. The CDR3 sequence: CASSDGTGYEQFF. CDR3 bases: TGTGCCAGCAGTGACGGGACAGGGTATGAGCAGTTCTTC. Based on the CDR3 plus reference TRBV25-1 and TRBJ2-1, the full variable domain is EADIYQTPRYLVIGTGKKITLECSQTMGHDKMYWYQQDPGMELHLIHYSYGVNSTEKGDLSSESTVSRIRTEHFPLTLESARPSHTSQYLCASSDGTGYEQFFGPGTRLTVL.

This clonotype has at least ten counts. This sequence joins TRBV10-3 and TRBJ2-3, with no clear D. Trimming took 6 bases from V and 0 from J, leaving 4 bases between them. The CDR3 has 12 residues. Per germline, CDR1 ENHRY and CDR2 SYGVKD. CDR3 sequence: CAISGSTDTQYF. The DNA for the CDR3 is TGTGCCATCAGCGGGAGCACAGATACGCAGTATTTT.

This clonotype appeared a few times. The rearrangement uses TRBV9 and TRBJ2-7; D is perhaps TRBD1 (6 bases). Germline loops: CDR1 SGDLS, CDR2 YYNGEE. Trimming cost V 4 bases and J 4 bases, with 15 bases left between them. The CDR3 has 14 residues. This CDR3 is CASSPQGGGYEQYF. DNA of the CDR3: TGTGCCAGCAGCCCCCAAGGGGGTGGGTACGAGCAGTACTTC.

This clonotype was observed at least ten times. In DNA form, the CDR3 reads TGCAGTGCTACGACCGCACTTAGCGGGAGCACAGATACGCAGTATTTT. Its translation is CSATTALSGSTDTQYF. The J gene is TRBJ2-3, the V gene TRBV20-1; 7 bases match TRBD2. Germline loops: CDR1 DFQATT, CDR2 SNEGSKA (reference sequence). The CDR3 spans 16 residues. Unmatched junction bases numbered 10, after V lost 4 bases and J lost 0 bases.

This clonotype showed up just a few times. The J gene is TRBJ2-5, the V gene TRBV20-1, with D possibly TRBD2 on 5 matching bases. Germline CDR1 reads DFQATT; CDR2 reads SNEGSKA (reference sequence). This CDR3 has 13 residues. V was trimmed by 5 bases and J by 8 bases, leaving 18 bases between them. In DNA form, the CDR3 reads TGCAGTGCTCTAAAGTGGGTGACGGGAACCCAGTACTTC. This encodes CSALKWVTGTQYF.

This clonotype was picked up many times. The V and J genes are TRBV5-4 and TRBJ1-1; D unresolved. Germline V gene sequence: CDR1 SGHNT, CDR2 YYREEE (reference sequence). This CDR3 is 13 amino acids long. The ends were cut back, 1 base at V and 0 bases at J, with 4 bases in the middle. The CDR3 is CASSLRLNTEAFF. As DNA, the CDR3 is TGTGCCAGCAGCTTGAGGTTGAACACTGAAGCTTTCTTT. The full variable domain, its missing parts supplied by reference TRBV5-4 and TRBJ1-1, is ETGVTQSPTHLIKTRGQQVTLRCSSQSGHNTVSWYQQALGQGPQFIFQYYREEENGRGNFPPRFSGLQFPNYSSELNVNALELDDSALYLCASSLRLNTEAFFGQGTRLTVV.

This chain's CDR3 is CSVGQRTDTQYF. CDR3 DNA: TGCAGCGTAGGTCAGCGGACAGATACGCAGTATTTT. V usage is TRBV29-1 and J usage is TRBJ2-3; perhaps TRBD2 as D (5 bases). Germline V CDR1 and CDR2: SQVTM, ANQGSEA. Trimming removed 6 bases at V and 3 bases at J, with 10 bases between. This CDR3 comprises 12 residues.